This TCR beta chain was documented in a study of blood T cells in healthy people across ages. Points from the study as a whole: Versus aged donors, long-lived donors had higher diversity and more naive CD4+ cells.

The study isolated at least 6.5 million PBMCs from each sample. This CDR3 region has 14 residues. The germline CDR1 and CDR2 sequences are MNHNY and SVGAGI (reference sequence). J lost 5 bases, V lost 5 bases, and 5 bases had no gene match. For the second PCR, which ran for roughly 7 to 11 cycles, a sample-barcoded 5' primer and a J-beta primer mix were used. TCRdb called the 5' RACE reads again in MiXCR, with one record for every CDR3 protein. The repertoire has nearly 800,000 distinct CDR3 sequences, around 50% of them found once; the top ten carry 20% to 30%. In regard to this clonotype: What it binds is not known.

V and J are TRBV6-6 and TRBJ1-1, with 10 bases fitting TRBD1. The receptor's source is a man aged 35 to 55 in good health. Sequenced sample: blood. CDR3 in amino acids: CASSRGQGGTEAFF. CDR3 nucleotides: TGTGCCAGCAGTCGAGGACAGGGGGGGACTGAAGCTTTCTTT.